One sample yielded the 32 T cell receptor beta chains listed below, sequenced in a study of patients and donors after allogeneic stem cell transplantation. TCRdb reanalysed the RT-PCR reads using MiXCR and keeps one entry per CDR3 protein. The sample has 28,000 or so distinct CDR3 sequences, nearly 7% seen once. Sequences were obtained from blood, either unsorted or a sorted T cell fraction (not recorded which). These TCRs come from a human donor who was either an allogeneic HSCT recipient or a stem cell or donor lymphocyte infusion donor (not recorded which). It is not recorded whose cells these are; they may come from a transplant donor.

This clonotype was detected many times. V and J are TRBV12-3 or TRBV12-4 and TRBJ2-7, with 9 bases identical to TRBD2. V shed 5 bases, J shed 0 bases, and the junction held 11 bases outside the gene matches. The CDR3 is 17 residues long. CDR3 coding DNA: TGTGCCAGCAGTATGGGGACCCCTAGCGGGATCTCCTACGAGCAGTACTTC. Protein product: CASSMGTPSGISYEQYF.

The sample holds many counts of this clonotype. The chain couples TRBV5-6 to TRBJ2-7, with D unresolved. The CDR3 runs 14 residues. The germline CDR1 and CDR2 sequences are SGHDT and YYEEEE. The V end lost 5 bases, the J end lost 0 bases, and 12 bases lay between the germline ends. The CDR3 region has the DNA TGTGCCAGCAGGTCGGCTGGGATCTCCTACGAGCAGTACTTC. It specifies CASRSAGISYEQYF. Complete variable domain (other parts from reference TRBV5-6 and TRBJ2-7): DAGVTQSPTHLIKTRGQQVTLRCSPKSGHDTVSWYQQALGQGPQFIFQYYEEEERQRGNFPDRFSGHQFPNYSSELNVNALLLGDSALYLCASRSAGISYEQYFGPGTRLTVT.

The V call is TRBV30, the J call TRBJ1-6; tentatively, D is TRBD1 (6 bases). With 0 bases removed from V and 9 bases from J, the gap between germline ends came to 9 bases. Germline V gene sequence: CDR1 GTSNPN, CDR2 SVGIG (reference sequence). This CDR3 contains 13 residues. This CDR3 reads CAWSVTGSSPLHF. CDR3 DNA sequence: TGTGCCTGGAGTGTGACAGGCAGTTCACCCCTCCACTTT.

This clonotype has only a few counts. The chain combines TRBV2 with TRBJ2-1, with D possibly being TRBD2 (5 bases). Germline V CDR1 and CDR2: SNHLY, FYNNEI. The V gene lost 6 bases and the J gene lost 0 bases, with 12 bases spanning the gap. CDR3 length: 15 amino acids. The chain's CDR3 is CASSEDFRSYNEQFF. In nucleotides, the CDR3 is TGTGCCAGCAGCGAGGACTTTCGCTCCTACAATGAGCAGTTCTTC. Looking up the rest from reference TRBV2 and TRBJ2-1 gives the full variable domain: EPEVTQTPSHQVTQMGQEVILRCVPISNHLYFYWYRQILGQKVEFLVSFYNNEISEKSEIFDDQFSVERPDGSNFTLKIRSTKLEDSAMYFCASSEDFRSYNEQFFGPGTRLTVL.

This clonotype came up many times. The chain is built from TRBV2 and TRBJ1-4, with TRBD1 as a possible D gene (5 bases). The germline V gene has CDR1 SNHLY and CDR2 FYNNEI. This CDR3 is built from 14 residues. Trimming cost V 7 bases and J 8 bases, with 17 bases left between them. CDR3 loop: CASTSQGVREKLFF. The DNA for the CDR3 is TGTGCCAGCACCTCCCAGGGTGTGAGGGAAAAACTGTTTTTT.

This clonotype showed up many times. The chain joins TRBV3-1 to TRBJ2-1; 8 nucleotides align to TRBD2. The CDR3 extends over 15 amino acids. The ends lost 6 bases at V and 13 bases at J; junction bases unmatched: 17. Per the germline V gene, CDR1 is LGHDT and CDR2 is YNNKEL (reference sequence). CDR3 DNA: TGTGCCAGCAGTAAGAGACTAGCGCCTGATCATTTACAGTTCTTC. Its translation is CASSKRLAPDHLQFF.

This clonotype was picked up many times. The chain has TRBV29-1 and TRBJ1-1; no firm D call. Germline V gene sequence: CDR1 SQVTM, CDR2 ANQGSEA. This CDR3 comprises 12 residues. V lost 5 bases and J 4 bases, leaving 11 bases between the germline ends. CDR3 sequence: CSVSVSGTEAFF. In DNA, the CDR3 is TGCAGCGTTTCCGTGTCGGGCACTGAAGCTTTCTTT.

This clonotype was observed many times. The chain recombines TRBV5-1 with TRBJ2-7, with 8 bases identical to TRBD1. The CDR3 totals 14 residues. Losses at the gene ends were 5 bases for V and 1 base for J; bases not matched to a gene: 5. Germline CDR1 and CDR2: SGHRS and YFSETQ. The CDR3 reads CASRSTGDSYEQYF. The CDR3 DNA reads TGCGCCAGCAGGTCGACAGGGGATTCCTACGAGCAGTACTTC.

This clonotype showed up just a few times. The chain couples TRBV20-1 to TRBJ2-7, with 9 bases that match TRBD1. The CDR3 is 13 amino acids. V dropped 5 bases and J dropped 3; count of bases not matched to a gene: 5. From germline, CDR1 is DFQATT and CDR2 SNEGSKA (reference sequence). The CDR3 protein is CSAAGTGIYEQYF. The CDR3 DNA follows: TGCAGTGCTGCCGGGACAGGGATCTACGAGCAGTACTTC.

This clonotype showed up many times. The rearrangement links TRBV6-5 to TRBJ1-1; maybe TRBD1 (6 bases). Trimming took 7 bases from V and 2 from J, leaving 20 bases between them. Germline loops: CDR1 MNHEY, CDR2 SVGAGI. CDR3 size: 16 residues. CDR3 loop: CASTRSPNRANTEAFF. The CDR3, as DNA: TGTGCCAGCACCCGGTCCCCGAACAGGGCAAACACTGAAGCTTTCTTT.

The chain recombines TRBV25-1 with TRBJ1-1; tentative D call: TRBD1 (6 bases). The V end lost 1 base, the J end lost 7 bases, and 13 bases lay between the germline ends. Germline values: CDR1 MGHDK, CDR2 SYGVNS. The CDR3 sequence is 14 residues long. The CDR3 spells CASSEWGAGHEAFF. CDR3 DNA: TGTGCCAGCAGTGAATGGGGGGCCGGGCATGAAGCTTTCTTT.

This chain links TRBV20-1 with TRBJ1-4, with 9 nucleotides matching TRBD1. This CDR3 is 12 amino acids long. The V gene end was trimmed by 3 bases and the J gene end by 10 bases; junction bases not matched to a gene: 3. Germline CDR1 DFQATT, CDR2 SNEGSKA (reference sequence). CDR3 DNA: TGCAGTGCTAGCAGACAGGGGGTAAAACTGTTTTTT. Translation gives CSASRQGVKLFF.

This chain connects TRBV29-1 to TRBJ2-3, with D perhaps matching TRBD1 or TRBD2 (6 bases each). The germline gives CDR1 SQVTM, CDR2 ANQGSEA. The CDR3 has 14 residues. Deletions cut 5 bases from V and 6 bases from J, with 18 bases between. As DNA, the CDR3 is TGCAGCGTTCGCTCCAGGGGACTGGTGGATACGCAGTATTTT. Translating it yields CSVRSRGLVDTQYF.

This clonotype was observed a few times. This sequence may be a read error, since a much larger clone differs from it by one base. This rearrangement joins TRBV4-1 to TRBJ2-5, with a possible D match to TRBD2 (5 bases). This CDR3 has 11 amino acids. Germline-derived CDR1 and CDR2 are MGHRA and YSYEKL. V lost 5 bases and J 5 bases, leaving 6 bases between the germline ends. In DNA, the CDR3 is TGCGCCAGCAGCTCGGGGGAGACCCAGTACTTC. Encoded protein: CASSSGETQYF.

This clonotype has at least ten counts. The V and J genes are TRBV12-3 or TRBV12-4 and TRBJ1-1, with 9 bases that match TRBD1. The CDR3 is 13 residues long. The V gene end was trimmed by 5 bases and the J gene end by 11 bases; junction bases not matched to a gene: 9. The CDR3 loop is CASSIGQGLWAFF. The CDR3 DNA is TGTGCCAGCAGTATCGGACAGGGGTTGTGGGCTTTCTTT.

This clonotype was recorded many times. This chain uses TRBV28 with TRBJ1-4; 7 bases match TRBD1. The CDR3 has 15 residues. Trimming removed 4 bases from V and 5 bases from J; junction bases left unmatched: 7. Germline V CDR1 and CDR2: MDHEN, SYDVKM. The CDR3 region has the DNA TGTGCCAGCAGTTCCTGGGACAGCCCAAATGAAAAACTGTTTTTT. Its protein is CASSSWDSPNEKLFF.

DNA of the CDR3: TGTGCCAGCAGTTACTCCACAGGGGGCGACTATGGCTACACCTTC. This encodes CASSYSTGGDYGYTF. The rearrangement links TRBV6-5 to TRBJ1-2; 9 nucleotides match TRBD1. The CDR3 loop spans 15 amino acids. The trim removed 0 bases at V and 3 bases at J, leaving 2 bases unmatched. The germline gives CDR1 MNHEY, CDR2 SVGAGI.

The chain carries TRBV27 and TRBJ2-3; possibly TRBD2 for D (5 bases). The CDR3 is made up of 14 amino acids. V dropped 3 bases and J dropped 6 bases, with 13 bases sitting between them. Germline V gives CDR1 MNHEY, CDR2 SMNVEV (reference sequence). CDR3 amino acids: CASSFTRSGDTQYF. CDR3 nucleotides: TGTGCCAGCAGTTTCACACGTTCGGGGGATACGCAGTATTTT.

This clonotype was counted many times. This chain joins TRBV28 and TRBJ2-2, with 10 bases that match TRBD1. The CDR3 consists of 14 residues. The junction had 2 bases not matched to a gene; V was cut back by 8 bases and J by 2 bases. Germline loops: CDR1 MDHEN, CDR2 SYDVKM. In DNA, the CDR3 is TGTGCCAGCTGGGACAGGGGAAACACCGGGGAGCTGTTTTTT. Its protein is CASWDRGNTGELFF.

This clonotype turned up a few times. The chain uses TRBV6-1 and TRBJ2-1; 13 bases are shared with TRBD2. Per the germline V gene, CDR1 is MNHNS and CDR2 is SASEGT. After removal of 4 bases from V and 4 bases from J, the junction contained 4 bases not matched to a gene. This CDR3 region has 16 residues. DNA for the CDR3: TGTGCCAGCAGTGGTCGGACTAGCGGGAGTTACAATGAGCAGTTCTTC. This sequence encodes CASSGRTSGSYNEQFF.

The V and J genes are TRBV5-1 and TRBJ2-5, with 8 bases matching TRBD1. With V trimmed by 1 base and J by 5 bases, 7 bases remained unmatched. The germline V gene encodes CDR1 SGHRS and CDR2 YFSETQ. This CDR3 has 15 residues. CDR3 in amino acids: CASSLQDREGETQYF. The CDR3, as DNA: TGCGCCAGCAGCTTGCAGGACAGGGAAGGGGAGACCCAGTACTTC. Drawing the rest from reference TRBV5-1 and TRBJ2-5, the complete variable domain is KAGVTQTPRYLIKTRGQQVTLSCSPISGHRSVSWYQQTPGQGLQFLFEYFSETQRNKGNFPGRFSGRQFSNSRSEMNVSTLELGDSALYLCASSLQDREGETQYFGPGTRLLVL.

In this sample, this clonotype turned up many times. V is TRBV9 and J is TRBJ1-1, with D perhaps matching TRBD1 (6 bases). Trimming shortened V by 4 bases and J by 3 bases, and 16 bases separated the two germline ends. The CDR3 is 15 residues long. Germline V gives CDR1 SGDLS, CDR2 YYNGEE. The CDR3 DNA reads TGTGCCAGCAGCCCCAATCACCGACAGGACACTGAAGCTTTCTTT. This sequence encodes CASSPNHRQDTEAFF.

Ten or more counts support this clonotype. The chain has TRBV7-2 and TRBJ1-5, with no clear D. This CDR3 is built from 15 residues. V was pared by 4 bases and J by 10 bases, with 20 bases between. The germline V gene encodes CDR1 SGHTA and CDR2 FQGNSA. Here the CDR3 reads CASSSAANMNRPQHF. In DNA, the CDR3 is TGTGCCAGCAGCTCGGCCGCGAATATGAATCGACCCCAGCATTTT.

The chain uses TRBV2 and TRBJ2-7; no reliable D call. The CDR3 sequence is 12 residues long. V lost 2 bases, J lost 3 bases, and 5 bases lay in between. Germline CDR1 reads SNHLY; CDR2 reads FYNNEI. The CDR3 coding sequence is TGTGCCAGCAGTGAATGGTACTACGAGCAGTACTTC. It codes for CASSEWYYEQYF.

This clonotype was observed a few times. The V gene is TRBV19, the J gene TRBJ2-1; D uncertain. The CDR3 length is 14 residues. Germline values: CDR1 LNHDA, CDR2 SQIVND (reference sequence). V was shortened by 5 bases and J by 4 bases, with 12 bases between the two germline ends. The CDR3 loop is CASSEPGRYNEQFF. The CDR3 region has the DNA TGTGCCAGTAGTGAGCCAGGACGGTACAATGAGCAGTTCTTC.

The chain employs TRBV6-1 and TRBJ1-2; TRBD1 is a possible D gene (6 bases). CDR3 length: 13 amino acids. Germline lookup yields CDR1 MNHNS and CDR2 SASEGT. Trimming left V 6 bases short and J 4 bases short, with 12 bases between. CDR3 DNA: TGTGCCAGCAGGGACACAGGGTTCTATGGCTACACCTTC. This gives the protein CASRDTGFYGYTF.

The chain couples TRBV9 to TRBJ1-2; 8 nucleotides align to TRBD1. The CDR3 loop spans 15 amino acids. Germline V gene sequence: CDR1 SGDLS, CDR2 YYNGEE. V lost 0 bases to trimming and J lost 4 bases; unmatched junction nucleotides: 5. The chain's CDR3 is CASSVEAGGVYGYTF. CDR3 nucleotides: TGTGCCAGCAGCGTAGAGGCAGGGGGCGTCTATGGCTACACCTTC.

This clonotype showed up many times. The chain is built from TRBV28 and TRBJ1-2; D is unclear. This CDR3 is built from 14 residues. V was trimmed by 6 bases and J by 2 bases, leaving 13 bases between them. From germline, CDR1 is MDHEN and CDR2 SYDVKM. CDR3 loop: CASRTPDRNYGYTF. CDR3 bases: TGTGCCAGCAGAACTCCGGACCGCAACTATGGCTACACCTTC.

This clonotype came up many times. The J gene is TRBJ2-7, the V gene TRBV7-3, with D unresolved. Germline V gene lookup returns CDR1 SGHTA and CDR2 FQGTGA. The CDR3 totals 15 residues. Trimming pared 5 bases from V and 4 bases from J, leaving 18 bases between. The CDR3 DNA follows: TGTGCCAGCAGCCCCCAGTCCGGCATAGGGTACGAGCAGTACTTC. As protein: CASSPQSGIGYEQYF.

This clonotype appeared many times. V gene TRBV4-3 combines with J gene TRBJ1-3, with D perhaps matching TRBD1 (5 bases). The CDR3 is 17 residues long. Germline assignment: CDR1 LGHNA and CDR2 YSLEER. V lost 3 bases, J lost 4 bases, and 19 bases lay in between. CDR3 nucleotides: TGCGCCAGCAGCCAGGAGGCACGACAGCCCGGGGGAAACACCATATATTTT. It is translated as CASSQEARQPGGNTIYF.

This clonotype has a count of ten or more. The chain links TRBV7-3 to TRBJ2-5; TRBD2 matches 10 bases. This CDR3 is built from 15 residues. V was clipped by 5 bases and J by 2 bases; unmatched bases: 5. Germline values: CDR1 SGHTA, CDR2 FQGTGA. The CDR3 sequence is CASSQGLAEQETQYF. In nucleotides, the CDR3 is TGTGCCAGCAGCCAAGGACTAGCGGAACAAGAGACCCAGTACTTC.

The chain couples TRBV28 to TRBJ2-3; possibly TRBD1 or TRBD2 for D (6 bases each). V was shortened by 6 bases and J by 5 bases, with 15 bases between the two germline ends. The CDR3 is 14 residues long. The germline V gene has CDR1 MDHEN and CDR2 SYDVKM. The CDR3 DNA reads as TGTGCCAGCAGGGGGGGCGCAGAGGTAGATACGCAGTATTTT. Protein product: CASRGGAEVDTQYF. The full variable domain, with the rest looked up from reference TRBV28 and TRBJ2-3, is DVKVTQSSRYLVKRTGEKVFLECVQDMDHENMFWYRQDPGLGLRLIYFSYDVKMKEKGDIPEGYSVSREKKERFSLILESASTNQTSMYLCASRGGAEVDTQYFGPGTRLTVL.